These 27 T cell receptor beta chains were sequenced from one sample in a study of cytomegalovirus exposure and HLA in healthy donors. In the PCR, 60 Vbeta and 13 Jbeta primers were used. Measured with immunoSEQ multiplex PCR; TCRdb has only the in-frame clones, and not every one. There are around 80,000 clones in the sample; about four fifths occur only once, and approximately 6% lies in the top ten. The sequencing input was PBMCs. The receptors were sampled from a man aged 18 to 30 in good health and CMV-seropositive.

This chain connects TRBV9 to TRBJ2-7; TRBD2 agrees at 9 bases. The CDR3 is 14 residues long. J lost 2 bases, V lost 5 bases, and 5 bases had no gene match. CDR1 SGDLS and CDR2 YYNGEE come from the germline V gene. The DNA of the CDR3 is TGTGCCAGCAGTACTAGCGGGCAGACCTACGAGCAGTACTTC. This encodes CASSTSGQTYEQYF. Full variable domain (missing parts from reference TRBV9 and TRBJ2-7): DSGVTQTPKHLITATGQRVTLRCSPRSGDLSVYWYQQSLDQGLQFLIQYYNGEERAKGNILERFSAQQFPDLHSELNLSSLELGDSALYFCASSTSGQTYEQYFGPGTRLTVT.

This clone was seen only a few times. The V and J genes are TRBV7-6 and TRBJ2-3, with D perhaps matching TRBD2 (5 bases). V was trimmed by 4 bases and J by 8 bases, leaving 28 bases between them. The CDR3 is 18 amino acids. Germline CDR1 and CDR2: SGHVS and FNYEAQ. As DNA, the CDR3 is TGTGCCAGCAGCTCCTTACTAGGGCCACCCCACGAAGCTGGTACGCAGTATTTT. Translation gives CASSSLLGPPHEAGTQYF.

This chain connects TRBV5-1 to TRBJ1-2, with no clear D. Germline V lookup: CDR1 SGHRS, CDR2 YFSETQ. This CDR3 comprises 12 residues. Trimming removed 4 bases at V and 8 bases at J, with 12 bases between. The CDR3 DNA reads as TGCGCCAGCAGCCCCGGGGTCGGAGGCTACACCTTC. Encoded protein: CASSPGVGGYTF.

This chain connects TRBV14 to TRBJ1-2, with 8 positions matching TRBD1. Germline V CDR1 and CDR2: SGHDN, FVKESK. The CDR3 is 14 residues long. Trimming cost V 2 bases and J 7 bases; bases outside gene matches: 6. The CDR3, as DNA: TGTGCCAGCAGCCAACATACGACAGGGGTTGGCTACACCTTC. Translating gives CASSQHTTGVGYTF.

The genes are TRBV6-4 and TRBJ1-1; 8 bases fit TRBD1. This CDR3 contains 15 residues. The germline V gene has CDR1 MRHNA and CDR2 SNTAGT. V lost 7 bases to trimming and J lost 5 bases; unmatched junction nucleotides: 12. The DNA for the CDR3 is TGTGCCAGCATTGGGCAGGGGGCTTCGGGGACTGAAGCTTTCTTT. It translates to CASIGQGASGTEAFF.

Within the sample, this clone is large. The chain links TRBV13 to TRBJ2-5; TRBD2 might be the D (5 bases). Germline-derived CDR1 and CDR2 are PRHDT and FYEKMQ (reference sequence). The CDR3 sequence is 13 residues long. The V and J ends lost 5 bases and 5 bases respectively, with 12 bases between them. This CDR3 is CASSPESGETQYF. The CDR3 region has the DNA TGTGCCAGCAGCCCCGAGTCGGGGGAGACCCAGTACTTC. The full variable domain, in which reference TRBV13 and TRBJ2-5 provide the parts outside the CDR3, is AAGVIQSPRHLIKEKRETATLKCYPIPRHDTVYWYQQGPGQDPQFLISFYEKMQSDKGSIPDRFSAQQFSDYHSELNMSSLELGDSALYFCASSPESGETQYFGPGTRLLVL.

J is TRBJ1-1 and V is TRBV7-8; D perhaps matches TRBD1 (5 bases). V shed 2 bases and J shed 7 bases, with 11 bases lying between them. Looked up from germline, CDR1 is SGHVS and CDR2 is FQNEAQ. CDR3 size: 13 residues. CDR3 coding DNA: TGTGCCAGCAGCTTATCAGGACAAATTGAAGCTTTCTTT. As protein: CASSLSGQIEAFF.

The chain joins TRBV6-4 to TRBJ2-2; TRBD2 might be the D (6 bases). Trimming took 8 bases from V and 3 from J, leaving 13 bases between them. The CDR3 loop spans 14 amino acids. Germline lookup yields CDR1 MRHNA and CDR2 SNTAGT. In DNA, the CDR3 is TGTGCCAGCCAGAGCGGGCCGCACACCGGGGAGCTGTTTTTT. Its translation is CASQSGPHTGELFF.

This clone has only one observation. The chain couples TRBV11-2 to TRBJ2-1, with D uncertain. Per the germline V gene, CDR1 is SGHAT and CDR2 is FQNNGV. Trimming took off 0 bases at V and 1 base at J, with 13 bases between the two ends. The CDR3 has 17 amino acids. This CDR3 reads CASSLDPWSDSYNEQFF. The DNA for the CDR3 is TGTGCCAGCAGCTTAGACCCCTGGAGCGATTCCTACAATGAGCAGTTCTTC. The full variable domain, rest sourced from reference TRBV11-2 and TRBJ2-1, is EAGVAQSPRYKIIEKRQSVAFWCNPISGHATLYWYQQILGQGPKLLIQFQNNGVVDDSQLPKDRFSAERLKGVDSTLKIQPAKLEDSAVYLCASSLDPWSDSYNEQFFGPGTRLTVL.

The chain is built from TRBV5-6 and TRBJ2-7; D is ambiguous. The CDR3 length is 10 residues. Germline V gene data show CDR1 as SGHDT and CDR2 as YYEEEE. Trimming left V 5 bases short and J 4 bases short, with 4 bases between. CDR3 sequence (DNA): TGTGCCAGCAGTCCTTACGAGCAGTACTTC. Protein product: CASSPYEQYF.

A word on this clone: Other DNA sequences in the sample encode the same CDR3. This chain links TRBV20-1 with TRBJ2-3; a weak D match, TRBD2 (5 bases). Germline-derived CDR1 and CDR2 are DFQATT and SNEGSKA (reference sequence). This CDR3 has 11 residues. The V end lost 3 bases, the J end lost 6 bases, and 7 bases lay between the germline ends. The CDR3 bases are TGCAGTGCTAGGGCGGGCGATACGCAGTATTTT. Translation gives CSARAGDTQYF.

This clone appeared once. The chain combines TRBV27 with TRBJ2-3; TRBD2 matches at 7 bases. CDR1 is MNHEY and CDR2 is SMNVEV in the germline V gene (reference sequence). V trimming: 8 bases; J trimming: 14 bases; junction bases outside the gene matches: 13. This CDR3 contains 12 residues. The DNA for the CDR3 is TGTGCCAGCCGCAACCCGGGACTACCTTTGTATTTT. Its protein product is CASRNPGLPLYF.

The chain joins TRBV7-3 to TRBJ1-1; D uncertain. Germline CDR1 and CDR2: SGHTA and FQGTGA. The V and J ends lost 5 bases and 8 bases respectively, with 15 bases between them. The CDR3 runs to 13 residues. CDR3 protein: CASSPTPLQEAFF. The CDR3 DNA reads TGTGCCAGCAGCCCAACCCCTCTCCAGGAAGCTTTCTTT.

This chain links TRBV2 with TRBJ2-1, with a weak D call TRBD1 (5 bases). Per germline, CDR1 SNHLY and CDR2 FYNNEI. The CDR3 consists of 14 residues. Trimming left V 1 base short and J 9 bases short, with 13 bases between. The CDR3 nucleotides read TGTGCCAGCAGTGAAGTTGGAATGCAGGGTGAGCAGTTCTTC. This codes for CASSEVGMQGEQFF. Full variable domain (outside the CDR3, taken from reference TRBV2 and TRBJ2-1): EPEVTQTPSHQVTQMGQEVILRCVPISNHLYFYWYRQILGQKVEFLVSFYNNEISEKSEIFDDQFSVERPDGSNFTLKIRSTKLEDSAMYFCASSEVGMQGEQFFGPGTRLTVL.

V usage is TRBV6-5 and J usage is TRBJ2-5, with D possibly matching TRBD2 (7 bases). Trimming removed 6 bases from V and 5 bases from J, with 16 bases in between. From germline, CDR1 is MNHEY and CDR2 SVGAGI. The CDR3 is made up of 14 amino acids. CDR3 sequence reads: CASRAGRGGETQYF. CDR3 sequence (DNA): TGTGCCAGCAGGGCGGGACGCGGGGGCGAGACCCAGTACTTC.

The V call is TRBV5-1, the J call TRBJ2-7; unclear D gene. This CDR3 has 15 residues. Germline CDR1 SGHRS, CDR2 YFSETQ. V gave up 0 bases and J gave up 1 base, with 11 bases separating them. The CDR3 loop is CASSLGSELSYEQYF. CDR3 DNA: TGCGCCAGCAGCTTGGGTTCCGAACTATCCTACGAGCAGTACTTC.

This clone was counted a single time. The chain recombines TRBV13 with TRBJ1-4; 10 bases align to TRBD1. CDR3 length equals 14 residues. The trim removed 6 bases at V and 8 bases at J, leaving 6 bases unmatched. The germline V gene encodes CDR1 PRHDT and CDR2 FYEKMQ (reference sequence). The chain's CDR3 is CASSMTGGGEKLFF. In nucleotides, the CDR3 is TGTGCCAGCAGTATGACAGGGGGCGGCGAAAAACTGTTTTTT.

The chain joins TRBV7-9 to TRBJ1-2; D gene uncertain. Germline CDR1 is SEHNR and CDR2 is FQNEAQ (reference sequence). The CDR3 extends over 14 amino acids. With 1 base removed from V and 8 bases from J, the gap between germline ends came to 14 bases. CDR3 sequence reads: CASSLDTASRGYTF. The CDR3 DNA follows: TGTGCCAGCAGCTTAGACACGGCTTCGCGGGGCTACACCTTC.

This chain links TRBV5-1 with TRBJ1-1; D is unresolved. V gave up 1 base and J gave up 3 bases, with 10 bases separating them. This CDR3 has 14 amino acids. In germline, CDR1 is SGHRS, CDR2 YFSETQ. The CDR3 DNA reads TGCGCCAGCAGCTTGCTAACAGAAGACACTGAAGCTTTCTTT. Protein product: CASSLLTEDTEAFF. Full variable domain (rest looked up from reference TRBV5-1 and TRBJ1-1): KAGVTQTPRYLIKTRGQQVTLSCSPISGHRSVSWYQQTPGQGLQFLFEYFSETQRNKGNFPGRFSGRQFSNSRSEMNVSTLELGDSALYLCASSLLTEDTEAFFGQGTRLTVV.

This chain connects TRBV9 to TRBJ2-1; 10 bases are a match to TRBD2. The trim removed 5 bases at V and 4 bases at J, leaving 6 bases unmatched. Germline assignment: CDR1 SGDLS and CDR2 YYNGEE. The CDR3 loop spans 15 amino acids. CDR3 sequence: CASSETSGVYNEQFF. The CDR3 DNA is TGTGCCAGCAGTGAAACTAGCGGGGTTTACAATGAGCAGTTCTTC.

The chain links TRBV28 to TRBJ1-1; no clear D. The germline CDR1 and CDR2 sequences are MDHEN and SYDVKM. CDR3 size: 11 residues. The V end lost 5 bases, the J end lost 5 bases, and 6 bases lay between the germline ends. The CDR3 DNA is TGTGCCAGCAGTCTCCGGACTGAAGCTTTCTTT. Amino acid sequence: CASSLRTEAFF. Drawing the rest from reference TRBV28 and TRBJ1-1, the complete variable domain is DVKVTQSSRYLVKRTGEKVFLECVQDMDHENMFWYRQDPGLGLRLIYFSYDVKMKEKGDIPEGYSVSREKKERFSLILESASTNQTSMYLCASSLRTEAFFGQGTRLTVV.

This CDR3 is CASSVSGSSYNEQFF. In nucleotides, the CDR3 is TGTGCCAGCAGCGTAAGCGGGAGCTCCTACAATGAGCAGTTCTTC. The J gene is TRBJ2-1, the V gene TRBV9; 8 bases match TRBD2. J lost 0 bases, V lost 1 base, and 0 bases had no gene match. The CDR3 runs 15 residues. Germline CDR1 and CDR2: SGDLS and YYNGEE.

The CDR3 region has the DNA TGTGCCAGCAGCAAACTCCGGGACAGCCTTCCATGGGACTATGGCTACACCTTC. Amino acid sequence: CASSKLRDSLPWDYGYTF. The chain joins TRBV7-8 to TRBJ1-2; 7 positions match TRBD1. Germline CDR1 SGHVS, CDR2 FQNEAQ. This CDR3 is 18 amino acids long. The ends lost 5 bases at V and 3 bases at J; junction bases unmatched: 18.

A few counts support this clone. This sequence joins TRBV28 and TRBJ2-7; tentative D call: TRBD1 (6 bases). The CDR3 sequence is 12 residues long. Germline CDR1 MDHEN, CDR2 SYDVKM. V dropped 6 bases and J dropped 3 bases, with 9 bases sitting between them. The CDR3, as DNA: TGTGCCAGCAGCCTACAGGGCTACGAGCAGTACTTC. This translates into CASSLQGYEQYF.

V gene TRBV4-2 combines with J gene TRBJ1-1; 10 bases are a match to TRBD1. Trimming took 3 bases from V and 2 from J; bases not matched to a gene: 18. This CDR3 has 20 residues. CDR1 LGHNA and CDR2 YNFKEQ come from the germline V gene. As DNA, the CDR3 is TGTGCCAGCAGCCACCCCGGGACAGGGGATCTCCAATGGGGAAACACTGAAGCTTTCTTT. Amino acids: CASSHPGTGDLQWGNTEAFF.

The CDR3 DNA reads TGTGCCAGCCCCCCCAGGGGGCGAATAGCCAATCAGCCCCAGCATTTT. Residues: CASPPRGRIANQPQHF. This chain connects TRBV28 to TRBJ1-5, with 8 bases identical to TRBD1. The CDR3 runs to 16 residues. The V segment lost 8 bases and the J segment 3 bases; nucleotides outside the gene matches: 12. CDR1 and CDR2 (germline): MDHEN, SYDVKM.

The chain joins TRBV5-1 to TRBJ1-1; D ambiguous. The CDR3 has 16 residues. The V and J ends lost 4 bases and 0 bases respectively, with 16 bases between them. Germline V lookup: CDR1 SGHRS, CDR2 YFSETQ. The CDR3 DNA reads TGCGCCAGCAGCCTAAGCCGACGGAGACTGAACACTGAAGCTTTCTTT. Residues: CASSLSRRRLNTEAFF.